A single sample gave rise to the 17 T cell receptor beta chains below, sequenced in a study of identical twins. One entry per CDR3 protein results from TCRdb running MiXCR on the 5' RACE reads. The repertoire consists of a few hundred thousand distinct CDR3 sequences, with over 8.5% occurring once and the leading ten covering approximately 7%. The same sample was also used in a study of yellow fever vaccine responses in identical twins.

Sequencing was performed on CD8+ T cells sorted from blood. The receptors derive from a woman aged 18 to 35 in good health.

The chain employs TRBV13 and TRBJ2-5; the D is unclear. CDR3 size: 13 residues. V was trimmed by 1 base and J by 4 bases, leaving 7 bases between them. Germline V gives CDR1 PRHDT, CDR2 FYEKMQ (reference sequence). The CDR3, as DNA: TGTGCCAGCAGCTTAGAGGCGATAGAGACCCAGTACTTC. Translation gives CASSLEAIETQYF.

The chain joins TRBV3-1 to TRBJ1-1, with 7 bases identical to TRBD1. Germline V lookup: CDR1 LGHDT, CDR2 YNNKEL (reference sequence). V lost 3 bases and J lost 1; bases outside the gene matches: 14. The CDR3 consists of 18 residues. CDR3 bases: TGTGCCAGCAGCCAGACAGGGTTTTGGACAAGAGAGAACACTGAAGCTTTCTTT. Translation: CASSQTGFWTRENTEAFF.

In this sample, this clonotype turned up a few times. CDR3 DNA: TGTGCCTGGCACACTAGCGGGGCGACAGATACGCAGTATTTT. Amino acids: CAWHTSGATDTQYF. The rearrangement uses TRBV30 and TRBJ2-3; TRBD2 matches at 10 bases. There are 14 residues in the CDR3. Germline V gene data show CDR1 as GTSNPN and CDR2 as SVGIG (reference sequence). The V segment lost 5 bases and the J segment 3 bases; nucleotides outside the gene matches: 5.

This clonotype was recorded at least ten times. The chain recombines TRBV24-1 with TRBJ2-5, with D hard to call. Trimming left V 0 bases short and J 0 bases short, with 7 bases between. Germline values: CDR1 KGHDR, CDR2 SFDVKD. There are 15 residues in the CDR3. CDR3 sequence (DNA): TGTGCCACCAGTGATTTGAAGACGGACCAAGAGACCCAGTACTTC. It yields the protein CATSDLKTDQETQYF.

This clonotype appeared a few times. This chain connects TRBV6-2 or TRBV6-3 to TRBJ2-2, with 13 nucleotides matching TRBD2. The length of the CDR3 is 17 residues. Trimming removed 1 base from V and 9 bases from J; junction bases left unmatched: 8. Germline V gives CDR1 MNHEY, CDR2 SVGEGT. CDR3 sequence reads: CASSYYGLAGEGRELFF. The CDR3 region has the DNA TGTGCCAGCAGTTACTACGGACTAGCGGGAGAGGGCCGGGAGCTGTTTTTT.

This clonotype was seen many times. The V gene is TRBV19, the J gene TRBJ2-3; D is unclear. CDR3 length: 13 residues. V lost 9 bases and J lost 0, with 10 bases in between. Germline V gene lookup returns CDR1 LNHDA and CDR2 SQIVND (reference sequence). In DNA form, the CDR3 reads TGTGCCAGCGGGCAAACTAGCACAGATACGCAGTATTTT. It codes for CASGQTSTDTQYF.

This clonotype appeared a single time. Here the CDR3 DNA reads TGTGCCAGCAGTCTCCCGGGACGGAGCGCTTTCTTT. Translated, it gives CASSLPGRSAFF. The rearrangement links TRBV12-3 or TRBV12-4 to TRBJ1-1; a possible D gene is TRBD1 (5 bases). The V gene lost 5 bases and the J gene lost 11 bases, with 15 bases spanning the gap. The CDR3 is 12 amino acids.

This clonotype was detected a few times. The DNA for the CDR3 is TGTGCCAGCAGTTACTCGGCAACGAACACAGATACGCAGTATTTT. This gives the protein CASSYSATNTDTQYF. The V gene is TRBV6-5, the J gene TRBJ2-3; D is uncertain. The V and J ends lost 0 bases and 2 bases respectively, with 9 bases between them. This CDR3 contains 15 residues. Germline loops: CDR1 MNHEY, CDR2 SVGAGI.

This clonotype was observed a handful of times. The chain combines TRBV4-3 with TRBJ1-3; D remains ambiguous. Germline CDR1 reads LGHNA; CDR2 reads YSLEER. The CDR3 totals 16 residues. V gave up 4 bases and J gave up 0 bases, with 13 bases separating them. Here the CDR3 reads CASSPNDRLSGNTIYF. The CDR3 bases are TGCGCCAGCAGCCCTAACGACCGGCTCTCTGGAAACACCATATATTTT.

The genes are TRBV20-1 and TRBJ2-7, with D possibly being TRBD1 (6 bases). This CDR3 is built from 16 residues. V dropped 6 bases and J dropped 4 bases, with 25 bases sitting between them. CDR1 is DFQATT, CDR2 SNEGSKA, per germline (reference sequence). The CDR3 here is CSAPRPPPGQKYEQYF. The DNA for the CDR3 is TGCAGTGCGCCCAGACCCCCCCCGGGACAAAAATACGAGCAGTACTTC.

In its sample, this clonotype was seen a few times. The rearrangement uses TRBV28 and TRBJ2-5; D remains ambiguous. Germline CDR1 is MDHEN and CDR2 is SYDVKM. This CDR3 comprises 14 residues. The V gene lost 2 bases and the J gene lost 5 bases, with 12 bases spanning the gap. The CDR3 spells CASSLRAGWETQYF. CDR3 nucleotide sequence: TGTGCCAGCAGTTTAAGGGCAGGCTGGGAGACCCAGTACTTC.

This chain uses TRBV6-1 with TRBJ1-1, with no clear D. Trimming cost V 2 bases and J 4 bases, with 14 bases left between them. The CDR3 runs 15 residues. Germline values: CDR1 MNHNS, CDR2 SASEGT. CDR3 DNA: TGTGCCAGCAGTGAATCTGGGTTTGGGAGCACTGAAGCTTTCTTT. Translating it yields CASSESGFGSTEAFF.

This chain uses TRBV7-9 with TRBJ1-1; the match to TRBD1 covers 9 bases. Trimming cost V 5 bases and J 8 bases; bases outside gene matches: 9. Per the germline V gene, CDR1 is SEHNR and CDR2 is FQNEAQ (reference sequence). The CDR3 has 14 residues. The CDR3 nucleotides are TGTGCCAGCAGCATTGGACAGGGGACAGGGGAAGCTTTCTTT. It translates to CASSIGQGTGEAFF.

This clonotype has just a few counts. The chain uses TRBV7-9 and TRBJ2-5; the D is unclear. Per the germline V gene, CDR1 is SEHNR and CDR2 is FQNEAQ (reference sequence). The CDR3 length is 14 residues. Trimming shortened V by 4 bases and J by 2 bases, and 11 bases separated the two germline ends. CDR3 loop: CASSSPKAQETQYF. As DNA, the CDR3 is TGTGCCAGCAGCTCCCCGAAGGCGCAAGAGACCCAGTACTTC.

This chain uses TRBV20-1 with TRBJ2-7, with 10 bases that match TRBD1. Germline CDR1 is DFQATT and CDR2 is SNEGSKA (reference sequence). Trimming removed 0 bases from V and 3 bases from J; junction bases left unmatched: 8. The CDR3 totals 16 residues. The chain's CDR3 is CSARDLRGQGIYEQYF. CDR3 nucleotide sequence: TGCAGTGCTAGAGATCTTAGGGGACAGGGGATCTACGAGCAGTACTTC.

The chain combines TRBV12-3 or TRBV12-4 with TRBJ2-1, with TRBD1 matching 7 bases. The CDR3 is 16 residues long. The J segment lost 0 bases and the V segment lost 5 bases, leaving 7 bases of the junction unmatched. For the CDR3, the DNA is TGTGCCAGCAGTCCCAGACAGGGCGGCTCCTACAATGAGCAGTTCTTC. Its protein is CASSPRQGGSYNEQFF.

The chain is built from TRBV7-6 and TRBJ2-2; 10 nucleotides align to TRBD1. CDR1 is SGHVS and CDR2 is FNYEAQ in the germline V gene. There are 16 residues in the CDR3. J gave up 3 bases and V 9 bases, and 10 bases lay outside the gene matches. The CDR3 DNA follows: TGTGCCAGTCAAGCTTGGGGGACAGGGGACACCGGGGAGCTGTTTTTT. This encodes CASQAWGTGDTGELFF.